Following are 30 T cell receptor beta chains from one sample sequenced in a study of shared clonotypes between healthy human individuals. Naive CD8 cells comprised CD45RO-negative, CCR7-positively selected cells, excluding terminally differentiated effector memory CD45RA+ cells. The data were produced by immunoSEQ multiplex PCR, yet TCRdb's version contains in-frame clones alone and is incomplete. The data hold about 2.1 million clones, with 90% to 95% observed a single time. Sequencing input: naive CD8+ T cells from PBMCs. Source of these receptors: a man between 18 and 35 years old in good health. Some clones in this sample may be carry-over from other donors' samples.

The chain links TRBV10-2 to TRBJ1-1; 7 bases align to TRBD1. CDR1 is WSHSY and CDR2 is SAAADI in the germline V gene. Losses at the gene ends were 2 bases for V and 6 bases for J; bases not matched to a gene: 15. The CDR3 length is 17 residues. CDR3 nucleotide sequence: TGCGCCAGCAGTGAGAGGGTAGCAGGGGGTCGGTTTGCTGAAGCTTTCTTT. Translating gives CASSERVAGGRFAEAFF.

CDR3 sequence (DNA): TGTGCCAGCAGCGACCGGGACAGGGTTGACACTGAAGCTTTCTTT. Translating gives CASSDRDRVDTEAFF. The chain carries TRBV7-9 and TRBJ1-1; 9 bases agree with TRBD1. CDR1 and CDR2 (germline): SEHNR, FQNEAQ (reference sequence). The V segment lost 5 bases and the J segment 3 bases; nucleotides outside the gene matches: 7. The CDR3 covers 15 residues.

The CDR3 is CASSPQSSTDTQYF. CDR3 DNA sequence: TGTGCCAGCAGCCCGCAGTCAAGCACAGATACGCAGTATTTT. The V and J genes are TRBV27 and TRBJ2-3, with D hard to call. Germline V gives CDR1 MNHEY, CDR2 SMNVEV (reference sequence). The CDR3 sequence is 14 residues long. V lost 6 bases and J 0 bases, leaving 10 bases between the germline ends.

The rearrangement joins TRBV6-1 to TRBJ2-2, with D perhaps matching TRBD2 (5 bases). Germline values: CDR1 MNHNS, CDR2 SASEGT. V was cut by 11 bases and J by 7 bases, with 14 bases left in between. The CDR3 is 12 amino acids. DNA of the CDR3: TGTGCCGGGCGAGGGCCCGGCGGGGAGCTGTTTTTT. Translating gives CAGRGPGGELFF.

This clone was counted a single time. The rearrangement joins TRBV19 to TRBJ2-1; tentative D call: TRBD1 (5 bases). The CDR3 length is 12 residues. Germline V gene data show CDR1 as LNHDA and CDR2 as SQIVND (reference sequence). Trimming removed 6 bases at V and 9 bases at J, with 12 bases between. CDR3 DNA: TGTGCCAGTAGGATGAATAGGGGTGAGCAGTTCTTC. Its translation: CASRMNRGEQFF.

The CDR3 DNA reads as TGTGCCAGCAGTTACACTAGCGGGAATACAGATACGCAGTATTTT. Translating it yields CASSYTSGNTDTQYF. This sequence joins TRBV6-5 and TRBJ2-3; 10 nucleotides align to TRBD2. Germline V gives CDR1 MNHEY, CDR2 SVGAGI. The CDR3 covers 15 residues. With 2 bases clipped from V and 3 bases from J, the junction kept 2 bases outside the gene matches.

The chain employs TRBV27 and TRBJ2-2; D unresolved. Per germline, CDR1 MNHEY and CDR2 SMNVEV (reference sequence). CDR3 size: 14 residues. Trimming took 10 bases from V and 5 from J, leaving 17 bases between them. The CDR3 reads CATSRRPGTGELFF. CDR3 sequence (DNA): TGTGCCACCTCCCGACGTCCTGGGACCGGGGAGCTGTTTTTT.

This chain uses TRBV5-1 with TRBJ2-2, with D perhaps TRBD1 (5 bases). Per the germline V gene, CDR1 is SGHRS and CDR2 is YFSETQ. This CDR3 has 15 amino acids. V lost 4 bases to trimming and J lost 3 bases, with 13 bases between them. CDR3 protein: CASSLREYHTGELFF. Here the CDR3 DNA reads TGCGCCAGCAGCCTCAGGGAATATCACACCGGGGAGCTGTTTTTT. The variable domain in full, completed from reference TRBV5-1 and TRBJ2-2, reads KAGVTQTPRYLIKTRGQQVTLSCSPISGHRSVSWYQQTPGQGLQFLFEYFSETQRNKGNFPGRFSGRQFSNSRSEMNVSTLELGDSALYLCASSLREYHTGELFFGEGSRLTVL.

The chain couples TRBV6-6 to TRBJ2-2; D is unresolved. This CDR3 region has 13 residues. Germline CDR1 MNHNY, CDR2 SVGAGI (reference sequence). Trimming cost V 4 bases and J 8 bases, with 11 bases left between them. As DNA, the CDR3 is TGTGCCAGCAGTTTGAGACGTGTAGGGGAGCTGTTTTTT. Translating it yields CASSLRRVGELFF.

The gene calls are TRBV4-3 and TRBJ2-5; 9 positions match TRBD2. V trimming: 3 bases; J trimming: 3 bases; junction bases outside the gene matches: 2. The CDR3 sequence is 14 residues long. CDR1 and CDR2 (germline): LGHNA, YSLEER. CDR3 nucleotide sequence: TGCGCCAGCAGCCATCGACTAGCGGAAGAGACCCAGTACTTC. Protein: CASSHRLAEETQYF.

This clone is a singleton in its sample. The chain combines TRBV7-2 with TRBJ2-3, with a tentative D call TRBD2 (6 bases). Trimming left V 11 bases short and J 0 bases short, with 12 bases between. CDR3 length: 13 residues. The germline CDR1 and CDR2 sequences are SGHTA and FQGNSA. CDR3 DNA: TGTGCCTCCCGGGAGTTGAGCACAGATACGCAGTATTTT. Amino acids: CASRELSTDTQYF.

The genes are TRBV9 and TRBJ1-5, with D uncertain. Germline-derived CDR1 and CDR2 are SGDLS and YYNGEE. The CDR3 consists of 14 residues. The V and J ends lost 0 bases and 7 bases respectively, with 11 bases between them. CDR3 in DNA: TGTGCCAGCAGCGTAGGGGATCTTGTCCAGCCCCAGCATTTT. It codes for CASSVGDLVQPQHF.

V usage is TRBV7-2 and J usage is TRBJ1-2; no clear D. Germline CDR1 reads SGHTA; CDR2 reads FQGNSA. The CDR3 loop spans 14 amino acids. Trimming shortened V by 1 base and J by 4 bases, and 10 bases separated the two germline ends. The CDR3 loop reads CASSLEWGSYGYTF. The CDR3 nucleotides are TGTGCCAGCAGCTTAGAATGGGGATCCTATGGCTACACCTTC.

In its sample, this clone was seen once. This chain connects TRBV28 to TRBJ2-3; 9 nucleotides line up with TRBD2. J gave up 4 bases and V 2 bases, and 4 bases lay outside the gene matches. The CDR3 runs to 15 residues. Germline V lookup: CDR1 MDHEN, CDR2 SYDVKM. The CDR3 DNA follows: TGTGCCAGCAGTTTACTAGCGGGAACCCCAGATACGCAGTATTTT. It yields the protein CASSLLAGTPDTQYF.

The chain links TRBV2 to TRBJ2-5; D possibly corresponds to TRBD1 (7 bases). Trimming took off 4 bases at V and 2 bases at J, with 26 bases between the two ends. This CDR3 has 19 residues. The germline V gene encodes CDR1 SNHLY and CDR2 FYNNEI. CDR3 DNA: TGTGCCAGCAGTGTAAGATCGGGGGTCCGACAGGGTCAACAAGAGACCCAGTACTTC. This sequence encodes CASSVRSGVRQGQQETQYF.

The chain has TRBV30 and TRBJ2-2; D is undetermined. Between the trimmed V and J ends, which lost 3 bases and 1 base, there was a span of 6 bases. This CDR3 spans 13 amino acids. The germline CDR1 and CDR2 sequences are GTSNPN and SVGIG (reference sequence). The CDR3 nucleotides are TGTGCCTGGAGAAAAGGGAACACCGGGGAGCTGTTTTTT. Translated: CAWRKGNTGELFF.

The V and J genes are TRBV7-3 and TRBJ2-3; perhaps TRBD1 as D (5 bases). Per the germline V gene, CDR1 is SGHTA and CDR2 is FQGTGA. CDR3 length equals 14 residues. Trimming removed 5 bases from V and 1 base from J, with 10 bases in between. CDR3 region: CASSQGWGTDTQYF. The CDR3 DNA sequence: TGTGCCAGCAGCCAGGGTTGGGGCACAGATACGCAGTATTTT.

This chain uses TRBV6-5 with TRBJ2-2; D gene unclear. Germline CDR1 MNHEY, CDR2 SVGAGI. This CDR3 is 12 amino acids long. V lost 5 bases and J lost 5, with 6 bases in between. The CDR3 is CASSTFTGELFF. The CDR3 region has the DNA TGTGCCAGCAGTACTTTTACCGGGGAGCTGTTTTTT.

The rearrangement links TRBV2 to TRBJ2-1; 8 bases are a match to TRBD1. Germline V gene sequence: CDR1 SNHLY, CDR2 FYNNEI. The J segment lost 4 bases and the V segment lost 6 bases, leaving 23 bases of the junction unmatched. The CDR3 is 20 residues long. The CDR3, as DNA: TGTGCCAGCAGCCCCCTCGGACAGGGATGGGGAGACGGGACTTACAATGAGCAGTTCTTC. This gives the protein CASSPLGQGWGDGTYNEQFF.

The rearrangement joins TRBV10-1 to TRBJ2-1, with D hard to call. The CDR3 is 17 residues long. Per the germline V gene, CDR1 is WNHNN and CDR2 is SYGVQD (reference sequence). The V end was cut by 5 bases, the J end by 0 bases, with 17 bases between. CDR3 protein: CASSPPRGAVSYNEQFF. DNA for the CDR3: TGCGCCAGCAGTCCCCCCCGCGGCGCCGTCTCCTACAATGAGCAGTTCTTC.

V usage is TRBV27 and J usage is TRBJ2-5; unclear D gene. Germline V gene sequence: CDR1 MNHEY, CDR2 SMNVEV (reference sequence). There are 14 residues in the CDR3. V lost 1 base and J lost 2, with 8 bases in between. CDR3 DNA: TGTGCCAGCAGTTTATGGGCACGACAAGAGACCCAGTACTTC. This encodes CASSLWARQETQYF.

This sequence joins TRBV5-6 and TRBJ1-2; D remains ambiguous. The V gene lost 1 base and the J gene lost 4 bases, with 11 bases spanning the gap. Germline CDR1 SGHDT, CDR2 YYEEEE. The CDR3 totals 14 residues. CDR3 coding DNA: TGTGCCAGCAGCTTGCGTGCCCGGGGCTATGGCTACACCTTC. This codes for CASSLRARGYGYTF.

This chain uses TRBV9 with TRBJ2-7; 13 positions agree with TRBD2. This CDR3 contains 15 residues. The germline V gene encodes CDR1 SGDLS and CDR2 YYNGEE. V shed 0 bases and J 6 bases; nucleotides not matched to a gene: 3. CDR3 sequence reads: CASSVGTSGGGEQYF. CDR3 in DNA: TGTGCCAGCAGCGTAGGGACTAGCGGGGGCGGCGAGCAGTACTTC.

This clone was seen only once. CDR3: CASSEASSYNEQFF. In DNA, the CDR3 is TGTGCCAGCAGTGAGGCGAGTAGCTACAATGAGCAGTTCTTC. The chain recombines TRBV2 with TRBJ2-1; D is undetermined. CDR3 size: 14 residues. Trimming removed 3 bases from V and 3 bases from J, with 9 bases in between. Per the germline V gene, CDR1 is SNHLY and CDR2 is FYNNEI.

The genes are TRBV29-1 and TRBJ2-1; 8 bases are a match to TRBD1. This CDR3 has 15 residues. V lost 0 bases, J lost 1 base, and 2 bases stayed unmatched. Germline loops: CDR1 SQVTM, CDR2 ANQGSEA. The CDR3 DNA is TGCAGCGTTGAAGACAGGGGGCGGTCCTACAATGAGCAGTTCTTC. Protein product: CSVEDRGRSYNEQFF.

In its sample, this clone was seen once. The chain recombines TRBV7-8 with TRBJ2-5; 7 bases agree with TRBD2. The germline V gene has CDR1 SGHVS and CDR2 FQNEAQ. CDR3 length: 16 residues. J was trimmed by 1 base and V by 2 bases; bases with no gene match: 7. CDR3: CASSLPASGPQETQYF. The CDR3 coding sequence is TGTGCCAGCAGCTTACCGGCTAGCGGACCCCAAGAGACCCAGTACTTC.

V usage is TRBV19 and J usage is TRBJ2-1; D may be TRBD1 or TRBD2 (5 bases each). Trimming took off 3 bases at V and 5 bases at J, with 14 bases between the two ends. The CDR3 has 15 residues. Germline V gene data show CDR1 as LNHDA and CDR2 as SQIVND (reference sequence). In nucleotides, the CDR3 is TGTGCCAGTAGTATTTTGGGGGAGAAGGACAATGAGCAGTTCTTC. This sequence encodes CASSILGEKDNEQFF.

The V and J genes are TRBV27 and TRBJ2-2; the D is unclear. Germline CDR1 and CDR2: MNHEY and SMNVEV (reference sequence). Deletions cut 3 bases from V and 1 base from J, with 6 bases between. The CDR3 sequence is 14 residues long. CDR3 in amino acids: CASSLALNTGELFF. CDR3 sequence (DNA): TGTGCCAGCAGTTTGGCTCTGAACACCGGGGAGCTGTTTTTT.

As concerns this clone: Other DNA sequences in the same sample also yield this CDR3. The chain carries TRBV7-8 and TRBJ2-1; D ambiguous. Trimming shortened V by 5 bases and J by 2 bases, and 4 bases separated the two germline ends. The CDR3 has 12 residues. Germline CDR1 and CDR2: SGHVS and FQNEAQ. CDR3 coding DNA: TGTGCCAGCAGCCGACCCTACAATGAGCAGTTCTTC. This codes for CASSRPYNEQFF.

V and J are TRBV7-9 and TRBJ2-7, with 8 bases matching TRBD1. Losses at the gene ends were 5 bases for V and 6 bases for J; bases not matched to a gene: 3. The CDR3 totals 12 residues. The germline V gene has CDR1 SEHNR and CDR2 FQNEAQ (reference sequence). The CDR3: CASSVDRGEQYF. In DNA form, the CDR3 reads TGTGCCAGCAGCGTAGACAGGGGCGAGCAGTACTTC.